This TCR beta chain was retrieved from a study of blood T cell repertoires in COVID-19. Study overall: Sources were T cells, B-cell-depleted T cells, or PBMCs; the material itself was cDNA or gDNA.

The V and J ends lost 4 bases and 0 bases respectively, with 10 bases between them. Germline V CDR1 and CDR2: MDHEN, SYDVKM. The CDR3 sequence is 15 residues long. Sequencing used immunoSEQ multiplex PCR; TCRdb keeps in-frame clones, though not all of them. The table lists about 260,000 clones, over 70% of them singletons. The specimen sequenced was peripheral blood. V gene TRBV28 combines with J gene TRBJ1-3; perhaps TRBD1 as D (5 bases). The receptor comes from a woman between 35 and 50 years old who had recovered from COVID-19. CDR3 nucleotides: TGTGCCAGCAGTTGGGGCACCGCCTCTGGAAACACCATATATTTT. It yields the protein CASSWGTASGNTIYF.